The rows below give T cell receptor beta chains drawn from one sample of a study of PD-L1 blockade in urothelial cancer. Measured with immunoSEQ multiplex PCR; TCRdb has only the in-frame clones, and not every one. The sample has more than 30,000 clones, approximately 87% seen once. Material: PBMCs, obtained around atezolizumab (anti-PD-L1) treatment. The receptor source for this set is a man aged 50-59 years with urothelial cancer. The CDR3 runs from the conserved cysteine through the conserved F or W. Each record gives: CDR3 length, clone size, V gene, D gene, J gene, CDR3 DNA, CDR3 protein. A D gene is named only where the DNA matches it firmly. Size is stated for part of the rows, as once, few or many counts, or as a class when the clone is expanded.

14	NA	TRBV11-3	TRBD2	TRBJ2-1	TGTGCCAGCAGCTTTTCTAGCGGGAGAAATGAGCAGTTCTTC	CASSFSSGRNEQFF
12	NA	TRBV19	NA	TRBJ1-1	TGTGCCAGTAGTTGGGGGCGGACTGAAGCTTTCTTT	CASSWGRTEAFF
13	NA	TRBV5-1	NA	TRBJ2-7	TGCGCCAGCCGGGCCGAACCGACGGGGGAGCAGTACTTC	CASRAEPTGEQYF
14	NA	TRBV6-5	NA	TRBJ2-7	TGTGCCAGCAGTTACGCGCAGGGTGGAACCGAGCAGTACTTC	CASSYAQGGTEQYF
15	NA	TRBV2	TRBD1	TRBJ1-5	TGTGCCAGCAGCGGAATGGGACAGCGATATCAGCCCCAGCATTTT	CASSGMGQRYQPQHF
13	NA	TRBV11-2	NA	TRBJ2-3	TGTGCCAGCAGCTTAGGGAGGACAGATACGCAGTATTTT	CASSLGRTDTQYF
14	NA	TRBV9	TRBD1	TRBJ1-2	TGTGCCAGCAGCGTAAGCTCAGGGGGGTATGGCTACACCTTC	CASSVSSGGYGYTF
15	NA	TRBV10-3	NA	TRBJ1-3	TGTGCCATCAGTGAGTCCGCTAGCTCTGGAAACACCATATATTTT	CAISESASSGNTIYF
16	NA	TRBV5-1	TRBD2	TRBJ2-2	TGCGCCAGCAGCTCCCTAGCGGGACCCCGCACCGGGGAGCTGTTTTTT	CASSSLAGPRTGELFF
19	NA	TRBV18	NA	TRBJ2-3	TGTGCCAGCTCATCACTAGGGTGGACGGACATCCCTGGCACAGATACGCAGTATTTT	CASSSLGWTDIPGTDTQYF
14	NA	TRBV13	TRBD1	TRBJ1-2	TGTGCCAGCAGCTTCGGGACAGCAGAGAGAGGCTACACCTTC	CASSFGTAERGYTF
15	NA	TRBV7-8	TRBD1	TRBJ1-3	TGTGCCAGCAGCTCCGACAGGGGCTCTGGAAACACCATATATTTT	CASSSDRGSGNTIYF
15	once	TRBV18	NA	TRBJ1-4	TGTGCCAGCTCACCGGCCGGGGGGTTAAATGAAAAACTGTTTTTT	CASSPAGGLNEKLFF
16	NA	TRBV7-2	TRBD2	TRBJ2-3	TGTGCCAGCAGCTTACTAGCGGCCCATGGGACAGATACGCAGTATTTT	CASSLLAAHGTDTQYF
10	medium-sized	TRBV30	NA	TRBJ1-2	TGTGCCTGGAGGTACAGTGGCTACACCTTC	CAWRYSGYTF
17	NA	TRBV5-1	TRBD2	TRBJ2-1	TGCGCCAGCAGCTTGGGGACTAGCGGGTACTCCTACAATGAGCAGTTCTTC	CASSLGTSGYSYNEQFF
14	NA	TRBV7-2	NA	TRBJ2-3	TGTGCCAGCAGCCTCCGGGACTTCACAGATACGCAGTATTTT	CASSLRDFTDTQYF
14	NA	TRBV4-3	NA	TRBJ1-1	TGCGCCAGCAGCCAGGGGACTGAGAACACTGAAGCTTTCTTT	CASSQGTENTEAFF
15	NA	TRBV18	NA	TRBJ1-2	TGTGCCAGCTCACCTGCGGACAGATTTAACTATGGCTACACCTTC	CASSPADRFNYGYTF
17	once	TRBV5-6	TRBD1	TRBJ2-1	TGTGCCAGCAGCTTACCGGGACAGGGCCCCCCCTACAATGAGCAGTTCTTC	CASSLPGQGPPYNEQFF
14	NA	TRBV13	TRBD2	TRBJ2-5	TGTGCCAGCAGCTTAGGGCTAGCGGGGGAGACCCAGTACTTC	CASSLGLAGETQYF
15	NA	TRBV6-1	TRBD1	TRBJ1-3	TGTGCCAGCAGTGAAGGGGACAGGGCTGGAAACACCATATATTTT	CASSEGDRAGNTIYF
13	NA	TRBV15	NA	TRBJ2-3	TGTGCCACCAGCAGTATTAGCACAGATACGCAGTATTTT	CATSSISTDTQYF
14	NA	TRBV7-9	NA	TRBJ1-5	TGTGCCAGCAGCCACACGAATAGCAATCAGCCCCAGCATTTT	CASSHTNSNQPQHF